This record concerns one TCR beta chain sequence. This receptor's antigen is unknown. No qualities accompany the bases; no much larger clone lies one base away. This record comes from a study of shared clonotypes between healthy human individuals (dated by TCRdb to about 2020). With respect to the entire study: A few men and two women, aged 18 to 49 years, made up the cohort. Per donor, leukapheresis produced somewhere between about 0.94 and 9 billion PBMCs. The study deeply sequenced blood TCR repertoires of roughly five healthy adults to estimate repertoire size and the extent of clonotype sharing between individuals. Per donor, three plates each were used for CD4 naive and CD4 memory, two for CD8 naive, and one for CD8 memory. Libraries were prepared and TCR repertoires were sequenced by different laboratories using diverse techniques, in order to increase sequencing depth and limit assay-specific biases.

Summary of the overall study and its limitations: Naive subsets generally had larger estimated clonotype richness than memory subsets did. Pairwise subsampling indicated that sequencing depth was expected to affect the degree of clonotype sharing among donors. Rarefaction of sorted-subset datasets indicated incomplete sequencing despite the large sequencing depth. Sampling was limited to blood, and TCR repertoires in tissue likely differ from TCR repertoires in blood. Higher generation probabilities were observed for clonotypes shared by all four sorted-subset donors than for non-shared clonotypes. Approximately 4.8% of naive CD4, approximately 3.7% of naive CD8, 2% to 2.5% of memory CD4, and about 0.4% of memory CD8 clonotypes were shared across several donors. Because the study included only a small number of donors, the genetic and exposure-history diversity represented was limited.

Donors were healthy HIV-negative adults with no recently reported acute infections or vaccinations. All donors were Caucasian adults living in Nashville, Tennessee, USA. CD4+ T cells were enriched through magnetic negative selection, after which naive cells were positively selected on CD45RA and the remaining negative fraction served as the memory subset. Blood was collected by leukapheresis, and PBMCs were isolated by Ficoll-Histopaque density gradient centrifugation and then cryopreserved in liquid nitrogen vapor phase. Purity and quantity of every magnetically sorted T cell population were checked by analytical flow cytometry. From each sorted fraction, genomic DNA was isolated and quantified by UV absorbance on a Nanodrop 2000c. Using the deep immunoSEQ assay, TCR CDR3 regions were amplified from genomic DNA by multiplex PCR. Extracted genomic DNA from each cell subset was distributed evenly across all wells of several immunoSEQ 96-well plates, and each plate was treated as a replicate. For sorted subsets, roughly 190 ng of genomic DNA, equivalent to 25,000 to 35,000 T cell genomes, went into each replicate PCR. The purified libraries were quantified using a Qubit 3.0 fluorometer, sized with a Bioanalyzer 2100, and then quantified again using the KAPA Library Quantification kit. Every immunoSEQ 96-well plate was sequenced on a separate single-read 150-cycle Illumina NextSeq 550 flow cell. For the original study's pipeline: Because only junctional sequences without quality scores were contained in the immunoSEQ output, filtering matching that applied to full-length reads could not be performed. To assign V/J genes and CDR3, sequences were annotated against IMGT germline references using PyIR, a Python wrapper for IgBLAST v1.9. Reads were removed for weak V/J assignments (E-value above 1e-6), missing CDR3, stop codons, out-of-frame junctions, or ambiguous translated residues. A V3J clonotype was defined by an identical inferred V gene, J gene, and CDR3 amino acid sequence. Percentage overlap between repertoires was calculated by dividing the number of shared unique clonotypes by the size of the smaller repertoire. Richness of each repertoire was evaluated using RTK rarefaction, the Chao1 estimator, and Recon v2.1 estimates of unobserved clonotypes. Generation probabilities were computed with OLGA for all TCRbeta clonotypes obtained by the gDNA method from several donors. Entries here come from immuneACCESS through TCRdb and include only in-frame sequences with V and J called. Some clones fail to appear in such tables; in the studies checked, an unresolved V gene covers under half of the shortfall, and the cause of the remainder is unknown. That table is the source of V, J and clone size, and D and trimming were worked out from the DNA. The sample table contains around 1.1 million clones; only one count was recorded for approximately 80% of them. Of the sample, 0.5% to 0.65% is held by the ten largest clones.

For CDR1 and CDR2, the germline V gene lists SGHTA and FQGNSA. V gives up 3 bases and J gives up 9 bases, and the segment between their germline ends measures 8 bases. The CDR3 spans 12 residues, from the cysteine through the phenylalanine. Only CDR3 DNA is held: 36 bases, read in frame from base 1. Sequencing used memory CD4+ T cells from PBMCs. According to the study, the label for this sample's cell subset or site signals: CD45RA-negative fraction. The rearranged segments are TRBV7-2 and TRBJ2-2; the D gene is unclear. The receptor was isolated from a man aged 18-30 years in good health. Some clones in this sample may be carry-over from other donors' samples. This receptor carries the CDR3 CASSFFRRELFF. The sequenced DNA: TGTGCCAGCAGCTTCTTTAGGCGGGAGCTGTTTTTT.